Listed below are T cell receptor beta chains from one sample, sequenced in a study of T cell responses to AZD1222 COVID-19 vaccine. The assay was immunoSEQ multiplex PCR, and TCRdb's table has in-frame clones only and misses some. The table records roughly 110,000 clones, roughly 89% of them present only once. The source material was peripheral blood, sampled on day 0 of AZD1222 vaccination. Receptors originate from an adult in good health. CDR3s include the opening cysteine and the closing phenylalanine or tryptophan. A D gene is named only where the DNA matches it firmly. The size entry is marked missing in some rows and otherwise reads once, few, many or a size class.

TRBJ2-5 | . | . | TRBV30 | TGTGCCTGGAGGGCTCCTGGTGAAGAGACCCAGTACTTC | CAWRAPGEETQYF
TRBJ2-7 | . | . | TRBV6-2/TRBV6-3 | TGTGCCAGCAGTCTCCAGGGTCGGCCCTACGAGCAGTACTTC | CASSLQGRPYEQYF
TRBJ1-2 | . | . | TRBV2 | TGTGCCAGTTTGCGCCGGACTAACTATGGCTACACCTTC | CASLRRTNYGYTF
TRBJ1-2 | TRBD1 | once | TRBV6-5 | TGTGCCAGCAGGGACCAGGGGGGGATTAACTATGGCTACACCTTC | CASRDQGGINYGYTF
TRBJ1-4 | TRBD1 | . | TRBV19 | TGTGCCACCCGACAGGGAGGGGAAAAACTGTTTTTT | CATRQGGEKLFF
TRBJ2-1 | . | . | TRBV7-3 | TGTGCCAGCAGCTTAAGCGGGGGCCCCTACAATGAGCAGTTCTTC | CASSLSGGPYNEQFF
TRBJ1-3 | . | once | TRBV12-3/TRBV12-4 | TGTGCCAGCAGCCCGAGCCCTGGAAACACCATATATTTT | CASSPSPGNTIYF
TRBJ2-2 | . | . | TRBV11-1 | TGTGCCAGCAGCCTCTACGGGGCTAACACCGGGGAGCTGTTTTTT | CASSLYGANTGELFF
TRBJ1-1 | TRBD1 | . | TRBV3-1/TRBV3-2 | TGTGCCAGCAGCCGCGGCGTAGGCAGGGGGGTGAGCACTGAAGCTTTCTTT | CASSRGVGRGVSTEAFF
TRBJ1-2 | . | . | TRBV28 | TGTGCCAGCAGTTTATTCGACAGGTTCCAGGACCCACTAGCTAACTATGGCTACACCTTC | CASSLFDRFQDPLANYGYTF